The 5 T cell receptor beta chains below come from one sample, sequenced in a study of T-cell reconstitution after alpha-beta-depleted transplantation in children. Unique molecular identifiers were used in preparing the TCRbeta library. Using its own MiXCR run on the PCR reads, TCRdb lists one record per CDR3 protein. The table has 450,000 to 550,000 distinct CDR3 sequences, roughly 11% seen once; the top ten hold around 15%. The specimen was PBMCs, mostly from graft donor cells, collected 180 days after TCRalphabeta/CD19-depleted stem cell transplant. These receptors all stem from a female patient aged 2-9 years who had a stem cell transplant for aplastic anemia, so the T cells may come from the graft donor.

J is TRBJ2-7 and V is TRBV27, with D possibly being TRBD2 (5 bases). Germline CDR1 and CDR2: MNHEY and SMNVEV (reference sequence). Trimming shortened V by 2 bases and J by 3 bases, and 14 bases separated the two germline ends. The length of the CDR3 is 15 residues. The CDR3 spells CASSLMASSHYEQYF. CDR3 nucleotide sequence: TGTGCCAGCAGTTTAATGGCTAGCTCCCACTACGAGCAGTACTTC.

V gene TRBV11-1 combines with J gene TRBJ2-7, with D possibly being TRBD2 (6 bases). V dropped 5 bases and J dropped 7 bases, with 12 bases sitting between them. The CDR3 has 12 residues. Germline-derived CDR1 and CDR2 are SGHAT and FQDESV (reference sequence). Written as DNA, the CDR3 is TGTGCCAGCAGCCTGGCACGGGGGGAGCAGTACTTC. Encoded protein: CASSLARGEQYF.

This chain joins TRBV5-1 and TRBJ1-2; TRBD1 agrees at 8 bases. Germline V gene data show CDR1 as SGHRS and CDR2 as YFSETQ. V lost 4 bases to trimming and J lost 4 bases; unmatched junction nucleotides: 6. The CDR3 spans 14 residues. As DNA, the CDR3 is TGCGCCAGCAGCCCGCGGACAGGGACCTATGGCTACACCTTC. It encodes CASSPRTGTYGYTF.

A few counts support this clonotype. The chain carries TRBV28 and TRBJ2-4, with D uncertain. V shed 3 bases and J shed 2 bases, with 8 bases lying between them. The CDR3 has 14 residues. In germline, CDR1 is MDHEN, CDR2 SYDVKM. CDR3 residues: CASSFLGPKNIQYF. The CDR3 DNA reads as TGTGCCAGCAGTTTCTTAGGGCCCAAAAACATTCAGTACTTC.

This clonotype was picked up a small number of times. V usage is TRBV7-8 and J usage is TRBJ2-7, with D possibly TRBD2 on 6 matching bases. V shed 0 bases and J shed 7 bases, with 13 bases lying between them. CDR3 length: 14 amino acids. The germline V gene encodes CDR1 SGHVS and CDR2 FQNEAQ. Here the CDR3 reads CASSLAGSGGEQYF. Written as DNA, the CDR3 is TGTGCCAGCAGCTTAGCTGGCTCCGGGGGAGAGCAGTACTTC.